Shown below are 16 T cell receptor beta chains from a single sample sequenced in a study of T-cell memory formation after mild COVID-19. TCRdb reprocessed the 5' RACE reads with MiXCR, giving one entry per CDR3 protein. In the table there are about 440,000 distinct CDR3 sequences, over 15% of which are singletons. Sample: PBMCs or a T cell subset sorted from them (not recorded which). These TCRs come from an adult woman who had mild COVID-19 (a few samples of this study predate the infection). Cell type and time point are not known.

The chain is built from TRBV12-3 or TRBV12-4 and TRBJ1-5; 9 positions match TRBD1. Trimming removed 5 bases from V and 6 bases from J; junction bases left unmatched: 5. CDR3 length: 14 amino acids. The CDR3 region is CASSPQGASQPQHF. As DNA, the CDR3 is TGTGCCAGCAGTCCACAGGGGGCCAGTCAGCCCCAGCATTTT.

This clonotype was detected a few times. This chain's CDR3 is CSARDPPSWETQYF. CDR3 DNA: TGCAGTGCTAGAGATCCCCCTAGCTGGGAGACCCAGTACTTC. V gene TRBV20-1 combines with J gene TRBJ2-5, with TRBD2 as a possible D gene (5 bases). Trimming shortened V by 0 bases and J by 5 bases, and 13 bases separated the two germline ends. Germline-derived CDR1 and CDR2 are DFQATT and SNEGSKA (reference sequence). The CDR3 contains 14 residues.

V and J are TRBV30 and TRBJ2-1, with D unclear. Germline V gene lookup returns CDR1 GTSNPN and CDR2 SVGIG (reference sequence). The CDR3 has 12 residues. Trimming removed 1 base from V and 5 bases from J, with 6 bases in between. This CDR3 reads CAWSEGNNEQFF. CDR3 coding DNA: TGTGCCTGGAGTGAGGGAAACAATGAGCAGTTCTTC.

This clonotype was detected only a few times. The chain uses TRBV20-1 and TRBJ2-1, with 10 bases fitting TRBD2. The length of the CDR3 is 13 residues. Germline trimming cut 5 bases from V and 8 bases from J; bases unmatched to any gene: 6. Germline-derived CDR1 and CDR2 are DFQATT and SNEGSKA (reference sequence). CDR3 region: CSAPLAGRDEQFF. The CDR3 DNA is TGCAGTGCTCCACTAGCGGGGCGAGATGAGCAGTTCTTC.

A few counts support this clonotype. The chain recombines TRBV15 with TRBJ2-7; the D gene is possibly TRBD1 (6 bases). The CDR3 runs 15 residues. Germline CDR1 LNHNV, CDR2 YYDKDF (reference sequence). With 1 base removed from V and 1 base from J, the gap between germline ends came to 11 bases. CDR3 protein: CATSRGAGESYEQYF. The DNA of the CDR3 is TGTGCCACCAGCAGAGGGGCAGGGGAATCCTACGAGCAGTACTTC. The variable domain in full, completed from reference TRBV15 and TRBJ2-7, reads DAMVIQNPRYQVTQFGKPVTLSCSQTLNHNVMYWYQQKSSQAPKLLFHYYDKDFNNEADTPDNFQSRRPNTSFCFLDIRSPGLGDTAMYLCATSRGAGESYEQYFGPGTRLTVT.

The V and J genes are TRBV2 and TRBJ1-3; D call uncertain. Germline CDR1 SNHLY, CDR2 FYNNEI. There are 13 residues in the CDR3. The germline V and J ends were trimmed by 9 bases and 3 bases, with 12 bases remaining between them. CDR3 bases: TGTGCCAGGTCGGGGATCCATGGAAACACCATATATTTT. Translated: CARSGIHGNTIYF.

This clonotype came up a few times. The chain uses TRBV24-1 and TRBJ2-6; TRBD1 matches 9 bases. The V and J ends lost 4 bases and 0 bases, in that order; junction bases with no gene match: 9. Germline-derived CDR1 and CDR2 are KGHDR and SFDVKD. This CDR3 comprises 19 residues. CDR3 sequence reads: CATSDTGTGFRSGANVLTF. The CDR3 DNA reads as TGTGCCACCAGTGACACCGGGACAGGGTTTCGCTCTGGGGCCAACGTCCTGACTTTC.

This clonotype was seen once. V and J are TRBV12-3 or TRBV12-4 and TRBJ1-2, with 8 positions matching TRBD1. CDR3 length: 13 amino acids. The V and J ends lost 2 bases and 7 bases, in that order; junction bases with no gene match: 3. The CDR3 loop reads CASSLRTGSGYTF. The CDR3 coding sequence is TGTGCCAGCAGTTTAAGGACAGGGTCTGGCTACACCTTC.

The chain uses TRBV15 and TRBJ2-7; 7 nucleotides line up with TRBD2. Germline V CDR1 and CDR2: LNHNV, YYDKDF (reference sequence). The trim removed 8 bases at V and 2 bases at J, leaving 6 bases unmatched. The CDR3 is 13 residues long. CDR3 residues: CATHGGDAYEQYF. CDR3 nucleotides: TGTGCCACCCATGGGGGGGATGCCTACGAGCAGTACTTC.

This clonotype was counted only a few times. The chain is built from TRBV12-3 or TRBV12-4 and TRBJ1-6, with 7 nucleotides matching TRBD1. Losses at the gene ends were 6 bases for V and 8 bases for J; bases not matched to a gene: 19. The CDR3 spans 18 residues. CDR3 coding DNA: TGTGCCAGCAGAGTGAAGGGGGCGAAGCAGTATAGTGATTCACCCCTCCACTTT. This sequence encodes CASRVKGAKQYSDSPLHF.

The CDR3 spells CASSRDWRYEQYF. The CDR3 DNA reads as TGTGCCAGCAGTCGGGACTGGCGGTACGAGCAGTACTTC. The V gene is TRBV2, the J gene TRBJ2-7; maybe TRBD2 (6 bases). Trimming cost V 5 bases and J 4 bases, with 12 bases left between them. The CDR3 has 13 residues. Germline V gene lookup returns CDR1 SNHLY and CDR2 FYNNEI.

This clonotype was seen more than once but under ten times. This chain joins TRBV20-1 and TRBJ1-1; D may be TRBD1 (6 bases). Germline lookup yields CDR1 DFQATT and CDR2 SNEGSKA (reference sequence). The CDR3 contains 13 residues. V lost 8 bases to trimming and J lost 1 base, with 14 bases between them. Written as DNA, the CDR3 is TGCAGTATCCCCCGGACAGCGAACACTGAAGCTTTCTTT. This codes for CSIPRTANTEAFF.

In this sample, this clonotype turned up once. The V and J genes are TRBV7-6 and TRBJ1-2, with D hard to call. Per germline, CDR1 SGHVS and CDR2 FNYEAQ. V lost 5 bases and J lost 8, with 15 bases in between. This CDR3 has 13 residues. The chain's CDR3 is CASSLVQRWGYTF. The CDR3 bases are TGTGCCAGCAGCCTAGTCCAGCGGTGGGGCTACACCTTC.

This clonotype was detected a few times. The chain has TRBV19 and TRBJ2-3; TRBD2 might be the D (6 bases). The CDR3 contains 14 residues. The germline V gene encodes CDR1 LNHDA and CDR2 SQIVND (reference sequence). Trimming removed 7 bases at V and 0 bases at J, with 11 bases between. Here the CDR3 reads CASNGGASTDTQYF. The CDR3 DNA reads as TGTGCCAGTAACGGGGGAGCTAGCACAGATACGCAGTATTTT.

This clonotype occurred a few times. The gene calls are TRBV5-1 and TRBJ2-7; 15 bases fit TRBD2. V lost 3 bases to trimming and J lost 0 bases; unmatched junction nucleotides: 10. There are 19 residues in the CDR3. Germline-derived CDR1 and CDR2 are SGHRS and YFSETQ. CDR3 amino acids: CASSSDPGLAGGYSYEQYF. Written as DNA, the CDR3 is TGCGCCAGCAGCTCCGACCCGGGACTAGCGGGAGGTTACTCCTACGAGCAGTACTTC.

This clonotype has more than one count but fewer than ten. V usage is TRBV24-1 and J usage is TRBJ2-6; D is undetermined. Trimming shortened V by 4 bases and J by 0 bases, and 12 bases separated the two germline ends. Germline CDR1 reads KGHDR; CDR2 reads SFDVKD. The CDR3 is made up of 17 amino acids. CDR3 coding DNA: TGTGCCACCAGTGACCGGGCTAGTAGCTCTGGGGCCAACGTCCTGACTTTC. It translates to CATSDRASSSGANVLTF.